Ten or more counts support the clone carrying this T cell receptor beta chain. The antigen remains undetermined. As originally analysed: Variation in CDR3 across clinicopathological groups served as the basis for constructing a distant-metastasis classifier in papillary thyroid cancer. TCRdb re-called the PCR reads via MiXCR. TCRdb's processing, not the authors' own work, is the source of the V and J calls. The sample includes tens of thousands of clones, around a quarter of them seen just once. This sample was included in a study of metastatic and nonmetastatic thyroid tumors. Study overall: Patients with malignant and benign thyroid disease provided blood and tumor or nodule tissue, whose repertoires were compared. Study-wide results and limits: When malignant thyroid tumors were compared with benign nodules, TCR beta diversity was reportedly significantly higher in the malignant tumors. This held in both blood and tumor samples.

V was shortened by 4 bases and J by 4 bases, with 14 bases between the two germline ends. CDR3 length: 15 amino acids. Germline-derived CDR1 and CDR2 are SGHRS and YFSETQ. Thyroid surgery was performed in patients who had received no treatment beforehand. The genes are TRBV5-1 and TRBJ2-2; the D gene could be TRBD1 or TRBD2 (6 bases each). The receptor's source is a female donor with papillary thyroid cancer or a benign thyroid nodule (not recorded which). Some clones in this sample may be carry-over from other donors' samples. The sequenced sample consisted of blood. The CDR3 DNA reads TGCGCCAGCAGCCTCGGAGGGGGTATCACCGGGGAGCTGTTTTTT. It is translated as CASSLGGGITGELFF.